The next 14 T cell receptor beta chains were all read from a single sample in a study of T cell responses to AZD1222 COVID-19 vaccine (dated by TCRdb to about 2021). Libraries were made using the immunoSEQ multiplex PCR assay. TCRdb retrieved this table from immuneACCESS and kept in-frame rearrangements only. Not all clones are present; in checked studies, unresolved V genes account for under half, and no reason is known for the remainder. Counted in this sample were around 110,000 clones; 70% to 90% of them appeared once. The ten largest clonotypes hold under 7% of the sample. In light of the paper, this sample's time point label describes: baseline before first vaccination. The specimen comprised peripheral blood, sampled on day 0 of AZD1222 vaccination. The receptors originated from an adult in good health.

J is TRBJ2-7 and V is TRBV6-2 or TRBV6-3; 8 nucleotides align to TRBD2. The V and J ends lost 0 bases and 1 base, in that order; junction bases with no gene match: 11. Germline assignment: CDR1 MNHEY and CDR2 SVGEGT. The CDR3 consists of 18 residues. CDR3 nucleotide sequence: TGTGCCAGCAGTTACTCCCCGGGGAGCGGGAGACGGTCCTACGAGCAGTACTTC. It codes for CASSYSPGSGRRSYEQYF.

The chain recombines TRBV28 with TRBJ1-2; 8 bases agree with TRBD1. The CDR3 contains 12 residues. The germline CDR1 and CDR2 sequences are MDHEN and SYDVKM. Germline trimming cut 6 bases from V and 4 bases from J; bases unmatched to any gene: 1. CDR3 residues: CASSGQGYGYTF. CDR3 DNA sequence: TGTGCCAGCAGCGGACAGGGCTATGGCTACACCTTC.

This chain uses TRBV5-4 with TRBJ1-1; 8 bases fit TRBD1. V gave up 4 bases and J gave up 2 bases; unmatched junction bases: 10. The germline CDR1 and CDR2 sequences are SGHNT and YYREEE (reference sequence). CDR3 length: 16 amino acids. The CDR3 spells CASSLNIGQGNTEAFF. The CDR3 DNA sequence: TGTGCCAGCAGCCTAAATATAGGACAGGGAAACACTGAAGCTTTCTTT. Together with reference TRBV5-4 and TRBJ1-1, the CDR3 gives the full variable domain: ETGVTQSPTHLIKTRGQQVTLRCSSQSGHNTVSWYQQALGQGPQFIFQYYREEENGRGNFPPRFSGLQFPNYSSELNVNALELDDSALYLCASSLNIGQGNTEAFFGQGTRLTVV.

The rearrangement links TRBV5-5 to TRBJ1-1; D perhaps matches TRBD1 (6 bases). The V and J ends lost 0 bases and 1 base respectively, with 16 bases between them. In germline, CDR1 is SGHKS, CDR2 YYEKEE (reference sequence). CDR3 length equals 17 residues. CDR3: CASSLGIRDTSNTEAFF. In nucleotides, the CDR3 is TGTGCCAGCAGCTTGGGAATTCGGGACACCTCGAACACTGAAGCTTTCTTT.

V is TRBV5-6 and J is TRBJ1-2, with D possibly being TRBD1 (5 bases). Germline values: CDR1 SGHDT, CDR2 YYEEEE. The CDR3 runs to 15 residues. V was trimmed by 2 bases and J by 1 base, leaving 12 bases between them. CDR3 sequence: CASSFQGVLNYGYTF. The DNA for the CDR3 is TGTGCCAGCAGCTTCCAGGGAGTACTTAACTATGGCTACACCTTC.

CDR3 DNA: TGTGCCAGCAGCCGTGCGGGGGGCTTAACTTTCTTT. This translates into CASSRAGGLTFF. The chain carries TRBV7-9 and TRBJ1-1; a possible D gene is TRBD1 (6 bases). V gave up 5 bases and J gave up 12 bases, with 16 bases separating them. CDR1 and CDR2 from the germline V gene are SEHNR and FQNEAQ (reference sequence). The CDR3 has 12 residues.

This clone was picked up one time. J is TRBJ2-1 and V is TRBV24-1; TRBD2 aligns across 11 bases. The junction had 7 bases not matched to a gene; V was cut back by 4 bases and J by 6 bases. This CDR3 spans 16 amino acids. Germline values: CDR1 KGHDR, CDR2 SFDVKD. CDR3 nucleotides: TGTGCCACCAGTGACCCGGGACTAGCGGTTAGCAATGAGCAGTTCTTC. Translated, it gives CATSDPGLAVSNEQFF.

CDR3 loop: CASSLRQGLSYTF. In nucleotides, the CDR3 is TGTGCCAGCAGTTTGCGACAGGGTCTTAGCTACACCTTC. The J gene is TRBJ1-2, the V gene TRBV12-3 or TRBV12-4, with TRBD1 matching over 7 bases. The CDR3 contains 13 residues. V lost 3 bases to trimming and J lost 9 bases; unmatched junction nucleotides: 7.

For the CDR3, the DNA is TGTGCCACCGGGACAGCAAAGGGTGAAAAACTGTTTTTT. It translates to CATGTAKGEKLFF. This rearrangement joins TRBV24-1 to TRBJ1-4, with 7 bases matching TRBD1. The germline CDR1 and CDR2 sequences are KGHDR and SFDVKD. CDR3 length: 13 amino acids. V was clipped by 9 bases and J by 7 bases; unmatched bases: 7.

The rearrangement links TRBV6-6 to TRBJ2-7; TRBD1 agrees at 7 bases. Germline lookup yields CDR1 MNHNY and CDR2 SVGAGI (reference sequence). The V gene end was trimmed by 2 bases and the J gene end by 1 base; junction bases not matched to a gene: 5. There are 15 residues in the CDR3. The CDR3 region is CASSYLEQGSYEQYF. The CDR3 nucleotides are TGTGCCAGCAGTTACCTAGAACAGGGGTCCTACGAGCAGTACTTC.

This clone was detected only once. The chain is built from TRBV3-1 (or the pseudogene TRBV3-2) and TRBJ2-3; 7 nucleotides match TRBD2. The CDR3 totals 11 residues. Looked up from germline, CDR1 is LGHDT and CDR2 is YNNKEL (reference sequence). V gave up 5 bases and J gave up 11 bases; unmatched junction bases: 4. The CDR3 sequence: CASSASGGQYF. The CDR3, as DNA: TGTGCCAGCAGCGCTAGCGGCGGGCAGTATTTT.

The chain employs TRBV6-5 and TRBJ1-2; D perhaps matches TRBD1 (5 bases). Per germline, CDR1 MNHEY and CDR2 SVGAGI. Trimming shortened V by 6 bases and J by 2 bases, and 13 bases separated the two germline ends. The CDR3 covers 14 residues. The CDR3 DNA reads TGTGCCAGCAGGGCGCCGGGACGGAACTATGGCTACACCTTC. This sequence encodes CASRAPGRNYGYTF.

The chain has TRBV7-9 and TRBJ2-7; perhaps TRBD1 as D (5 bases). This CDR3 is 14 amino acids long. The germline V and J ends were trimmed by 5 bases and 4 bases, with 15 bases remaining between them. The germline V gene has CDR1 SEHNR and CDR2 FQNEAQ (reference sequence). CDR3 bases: TGTGCCAGCAGCCCCCGGCAGGGAAAGTACGAGCAGTACTTC. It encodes CASSPRQGKYEQYF. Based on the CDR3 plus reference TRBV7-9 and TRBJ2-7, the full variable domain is DTGVSQNPRHKITKRGQNVTFRCDPISEHNRLYWYRQTLGQGPEFLTYFQNEAQLEKSRLLSDRFSAERPKGSFSTLEIQRTEQGDSAMYLCASSPRQGKYEQYFGPGTRLTVT.

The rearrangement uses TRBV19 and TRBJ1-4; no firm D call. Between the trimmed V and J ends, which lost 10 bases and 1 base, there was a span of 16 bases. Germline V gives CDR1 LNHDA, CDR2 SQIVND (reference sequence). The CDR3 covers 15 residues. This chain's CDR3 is CATKERAGTNEKLFF. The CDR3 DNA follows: TGTGCCACCAAGGAAAGGGCGGGAACTAATGAAAAACTGTTTTTT.